This record looks at one T cell receptor beta chain sequence and its context. After constant-region reverse-primer amplification, full-length variable regions underwent semi-nested PCR with Nested Universal Primer A. TCRdb processed the 5' RACE reads anew with MiXCR; each CDR3 protein has one entry. The sample holds about 40,000 distinct CDR3 sequences; roughly a fifth are singletons and the top ten take approximately 4%. The CDR3 loop spans 14 amino acids. Trimming removed 7 bases at V and 2 bases at J, with 12 bases between. The germline V gene has CDR1 SQVTM and CDR2 ANQGSEA. Treg sorting used a CD4+CD25+CD127-/low gate.

The sequenced sample was Tregs sorted from blood. This rearrangement joins TRBV29-1 to TRBJ1-6; the D is unclear. The clonotype comes from a female donor with breast cancer. Here the CDR3 DNA reads TGCAGCGCCATCGAGAAGACCTATAATTCACCCCTCCACTTT. Its protein product is CSAIEKTYNSPLHF.